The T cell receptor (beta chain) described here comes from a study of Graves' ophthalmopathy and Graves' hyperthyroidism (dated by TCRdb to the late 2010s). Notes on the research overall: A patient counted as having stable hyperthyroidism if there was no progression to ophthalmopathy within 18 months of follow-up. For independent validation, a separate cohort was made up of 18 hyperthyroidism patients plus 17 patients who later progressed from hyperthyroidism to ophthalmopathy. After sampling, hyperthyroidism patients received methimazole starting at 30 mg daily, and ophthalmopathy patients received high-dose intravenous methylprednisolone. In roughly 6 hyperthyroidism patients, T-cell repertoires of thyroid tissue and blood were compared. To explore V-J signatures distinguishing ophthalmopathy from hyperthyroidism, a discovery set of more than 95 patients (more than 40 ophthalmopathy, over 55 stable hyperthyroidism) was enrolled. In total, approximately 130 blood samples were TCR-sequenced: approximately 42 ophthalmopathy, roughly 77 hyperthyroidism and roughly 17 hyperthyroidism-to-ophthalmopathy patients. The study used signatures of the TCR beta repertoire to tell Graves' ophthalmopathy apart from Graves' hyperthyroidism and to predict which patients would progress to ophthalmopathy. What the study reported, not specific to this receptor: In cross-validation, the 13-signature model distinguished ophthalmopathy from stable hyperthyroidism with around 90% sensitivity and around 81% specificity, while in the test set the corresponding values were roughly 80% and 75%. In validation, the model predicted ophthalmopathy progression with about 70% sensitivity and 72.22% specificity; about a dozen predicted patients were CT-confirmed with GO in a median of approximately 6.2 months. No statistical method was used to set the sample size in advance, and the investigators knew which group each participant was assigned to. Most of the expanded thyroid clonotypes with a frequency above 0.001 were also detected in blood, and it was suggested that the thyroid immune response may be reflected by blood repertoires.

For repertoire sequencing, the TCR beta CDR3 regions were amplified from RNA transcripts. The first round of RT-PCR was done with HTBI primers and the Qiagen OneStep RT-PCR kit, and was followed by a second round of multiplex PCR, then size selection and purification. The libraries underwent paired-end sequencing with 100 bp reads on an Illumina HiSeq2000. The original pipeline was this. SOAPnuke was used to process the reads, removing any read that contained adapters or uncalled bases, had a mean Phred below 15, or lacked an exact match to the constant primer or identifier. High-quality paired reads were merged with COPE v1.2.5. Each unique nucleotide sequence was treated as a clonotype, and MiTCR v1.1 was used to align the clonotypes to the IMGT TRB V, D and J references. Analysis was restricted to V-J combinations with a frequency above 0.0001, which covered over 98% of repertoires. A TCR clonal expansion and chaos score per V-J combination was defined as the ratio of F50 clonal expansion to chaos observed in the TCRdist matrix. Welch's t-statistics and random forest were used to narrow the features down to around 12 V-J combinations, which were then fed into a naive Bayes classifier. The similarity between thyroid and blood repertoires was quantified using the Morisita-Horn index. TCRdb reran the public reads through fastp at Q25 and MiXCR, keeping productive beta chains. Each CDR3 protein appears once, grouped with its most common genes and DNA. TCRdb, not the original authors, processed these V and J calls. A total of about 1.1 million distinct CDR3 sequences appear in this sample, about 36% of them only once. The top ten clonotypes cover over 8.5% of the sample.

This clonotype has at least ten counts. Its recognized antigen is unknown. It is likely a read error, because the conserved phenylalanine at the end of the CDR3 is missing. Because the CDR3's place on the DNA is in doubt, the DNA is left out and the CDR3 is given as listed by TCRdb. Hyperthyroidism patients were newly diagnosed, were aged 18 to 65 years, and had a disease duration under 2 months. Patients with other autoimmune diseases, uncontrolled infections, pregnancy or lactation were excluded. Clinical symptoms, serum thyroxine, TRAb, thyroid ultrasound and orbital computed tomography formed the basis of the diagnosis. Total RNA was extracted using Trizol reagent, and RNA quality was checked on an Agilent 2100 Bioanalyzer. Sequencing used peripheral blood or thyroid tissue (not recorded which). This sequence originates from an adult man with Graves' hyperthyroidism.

The CDR3 here reads CASSPSQQGTGSI. The chain is assembled from TRBV7-2 and TRBJ2-5; the table names TRBD1, a call not compared with the DNA. CDR1 is given as SGHTA and CDR2 as FQGNSA, both from the germline V gene. The CDR3 length is 13 residues, termini included.